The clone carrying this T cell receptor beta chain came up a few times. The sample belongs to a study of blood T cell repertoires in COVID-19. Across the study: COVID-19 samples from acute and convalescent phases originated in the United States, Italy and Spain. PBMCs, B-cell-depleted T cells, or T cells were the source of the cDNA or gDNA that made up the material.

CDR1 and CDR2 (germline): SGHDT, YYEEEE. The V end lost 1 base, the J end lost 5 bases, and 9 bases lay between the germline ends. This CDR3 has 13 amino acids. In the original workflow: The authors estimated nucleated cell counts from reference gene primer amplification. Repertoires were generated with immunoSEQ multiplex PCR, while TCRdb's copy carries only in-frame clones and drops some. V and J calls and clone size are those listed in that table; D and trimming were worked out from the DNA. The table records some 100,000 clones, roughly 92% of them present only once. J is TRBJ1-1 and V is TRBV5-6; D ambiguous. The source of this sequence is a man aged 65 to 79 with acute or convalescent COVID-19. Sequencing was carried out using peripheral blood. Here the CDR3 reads CASSLSVRTEAFF. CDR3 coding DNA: TGTGCCAGCAGCTTGTCGGTGCGGACTGAAGCTTTCTTT. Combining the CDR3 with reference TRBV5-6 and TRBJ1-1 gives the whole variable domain DAGVTQSPTHLIKTRGQQVTLRCSPKSGHDTVSWYQQALGQGPQFIFQYYEEEERQRGNFPDRFSGHQFPNYSSELNVNALLLGDSALYLCASSLSVRTEAFFGQGTRLTVV.